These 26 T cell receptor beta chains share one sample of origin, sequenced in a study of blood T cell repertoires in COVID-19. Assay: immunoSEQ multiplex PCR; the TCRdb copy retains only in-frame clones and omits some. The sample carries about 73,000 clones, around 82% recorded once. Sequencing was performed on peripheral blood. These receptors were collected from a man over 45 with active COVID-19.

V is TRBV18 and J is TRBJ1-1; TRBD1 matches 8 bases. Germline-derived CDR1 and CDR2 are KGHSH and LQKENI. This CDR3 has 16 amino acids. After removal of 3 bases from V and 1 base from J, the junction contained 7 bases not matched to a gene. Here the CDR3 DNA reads TGTGCCAGCTCACCCCTCGGACAGGGAGCGAACACTGAAGCTTTCTTT. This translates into CASSPLGQGANTEAFF.

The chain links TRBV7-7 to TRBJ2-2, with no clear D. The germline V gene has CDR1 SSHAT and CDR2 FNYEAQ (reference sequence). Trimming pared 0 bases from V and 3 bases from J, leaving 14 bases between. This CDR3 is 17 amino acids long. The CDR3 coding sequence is TGTGCCAGCAGCTTAGCGGTCGGTCAGGATTACACCGGGGAGCTGTTTTTT. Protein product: CASSLAVGQDYTGELFF.

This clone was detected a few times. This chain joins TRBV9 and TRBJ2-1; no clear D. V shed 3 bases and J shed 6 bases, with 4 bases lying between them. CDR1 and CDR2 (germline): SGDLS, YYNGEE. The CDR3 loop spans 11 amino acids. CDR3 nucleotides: TGTGCCAGCAGCGAACTCAATGAGCAGTTCTTC. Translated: CASSELNEQFF.

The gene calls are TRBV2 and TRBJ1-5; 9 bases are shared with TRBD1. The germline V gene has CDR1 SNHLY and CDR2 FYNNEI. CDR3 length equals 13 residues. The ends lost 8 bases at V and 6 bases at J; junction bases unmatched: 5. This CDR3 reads CASHGQGSQPQHF. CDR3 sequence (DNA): TGTGCCAGCCACGGACAGGGGAGTCAGCCCCAGCATTTT. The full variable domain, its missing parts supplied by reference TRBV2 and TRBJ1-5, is EPEVTQTPSHQVTQMGQEVILRCVPISNHLYFYWYRQILGQKVEFLVSFYNNEISEKSEIFDDQFSVERPDGSNFTLKIRSTKLEDSAMYFCASHGQGSQPQHFGDGTRLSIL.

This chain's CDR3 is CASSGGTIRGADTQYF. Here the CDR3 DNA reads TGTGCCAGCAGCGGGGGGACTATCCGTGGCGCAGATACGCAGTATTTT. The rearrangement links TRBV9 to TRBJ2-3, with 7 bases aligning to TRBD2. Per the germline V gene, CDR1 is SGDLS and CDR2 is YYNGEE. Germline trimming cut 3 bases from V and 4 bases from J; bases unmatched to any gene: 11. The CDR3 runs 16 residues. Complete variable domain (other parts from reference TRBV9 and TRBJ2-3): DSGVTQTPKHLITATGQRVTLRCSPRSGDLSVYWYQQSLDQGLQFLIQYYNGEERAKGNILERFSAQQFPDLHSELNLSSLELGDSALYFCASSGGTIRGADTQYFGPGTRLTVL.

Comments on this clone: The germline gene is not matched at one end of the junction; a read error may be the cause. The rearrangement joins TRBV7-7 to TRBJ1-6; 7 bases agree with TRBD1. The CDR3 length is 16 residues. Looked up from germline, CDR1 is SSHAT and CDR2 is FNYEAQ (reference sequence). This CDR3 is CASSSPTGEWKSPLHF. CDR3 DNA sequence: TGTGCTAGCAGCTCGCCTACAGGGGAGTGGAAATCACCCCTCCACTTT.

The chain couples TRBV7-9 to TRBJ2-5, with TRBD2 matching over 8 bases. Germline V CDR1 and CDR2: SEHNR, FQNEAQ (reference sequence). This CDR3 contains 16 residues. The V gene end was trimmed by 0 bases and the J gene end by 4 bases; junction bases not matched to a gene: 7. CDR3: CASSLARGLAGETQYF. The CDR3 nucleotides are TGTGCCAGCAGCTTAGCACGCGGGCTAGCGGGAGAGACCCAGTACTTC.

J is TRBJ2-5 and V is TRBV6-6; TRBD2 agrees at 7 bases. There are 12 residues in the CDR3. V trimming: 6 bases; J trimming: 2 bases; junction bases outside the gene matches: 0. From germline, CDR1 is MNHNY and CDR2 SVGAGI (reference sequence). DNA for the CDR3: TGTGCCAGCAGGCGGGAGCAAGAGACCCAGTACTTC. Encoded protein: CASRREQETQYF.

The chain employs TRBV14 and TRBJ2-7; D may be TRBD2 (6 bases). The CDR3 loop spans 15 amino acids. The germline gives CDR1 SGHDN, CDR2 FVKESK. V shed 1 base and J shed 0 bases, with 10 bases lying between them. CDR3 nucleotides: TGTGCCAGCAGCCAAGGGCGGGGACGCTCCTACGAGCAGTACTTC. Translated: CASSQGRGRSYEQYF.

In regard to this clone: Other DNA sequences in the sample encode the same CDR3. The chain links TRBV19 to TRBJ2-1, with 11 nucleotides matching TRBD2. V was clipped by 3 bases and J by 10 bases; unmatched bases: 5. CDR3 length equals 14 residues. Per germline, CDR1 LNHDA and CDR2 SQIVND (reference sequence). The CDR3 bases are TGTGCCAGTAGTATTCCGGGACTAGCGGACGAGCAGTTCTTC. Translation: CASSIPGLADEQFF.

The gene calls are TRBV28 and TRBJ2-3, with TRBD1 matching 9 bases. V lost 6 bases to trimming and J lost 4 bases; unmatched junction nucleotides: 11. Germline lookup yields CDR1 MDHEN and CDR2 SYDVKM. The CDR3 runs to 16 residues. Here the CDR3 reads CASRSPGTGQADTQYF. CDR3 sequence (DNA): TGTGCCAGCAGATCCCCCGGGACAGGGCAAGCAGATACGCAGTATTTT.

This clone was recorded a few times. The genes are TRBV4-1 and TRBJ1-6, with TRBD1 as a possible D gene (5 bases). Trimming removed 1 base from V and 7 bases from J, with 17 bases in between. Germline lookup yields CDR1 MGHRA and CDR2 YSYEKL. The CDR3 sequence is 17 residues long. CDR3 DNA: TGCGCCAGCAGCCAAGCCCCCCCTAGGGGATTCAATTCACCCCTCCACTTT. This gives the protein CASSQAPPRGFNSPLHF.

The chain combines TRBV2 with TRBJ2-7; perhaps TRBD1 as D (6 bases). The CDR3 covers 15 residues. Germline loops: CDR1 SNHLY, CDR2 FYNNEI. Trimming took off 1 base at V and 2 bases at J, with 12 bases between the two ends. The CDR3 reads CASSEGGHGAYEQYF. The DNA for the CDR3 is TGTGCCAGCAGTGAAGGGGGGCACGGAGCCTACGAGCAGTACTTC.

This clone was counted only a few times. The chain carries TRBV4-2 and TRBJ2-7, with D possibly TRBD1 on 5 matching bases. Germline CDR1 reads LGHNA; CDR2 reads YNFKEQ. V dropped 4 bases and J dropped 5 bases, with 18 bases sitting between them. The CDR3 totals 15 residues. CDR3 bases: TGTGCCAGCAGCCGCGGAGAGGCAGGGTGGGACGAGCAGTACTTC. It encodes CASSRGEAGWDEQYF.

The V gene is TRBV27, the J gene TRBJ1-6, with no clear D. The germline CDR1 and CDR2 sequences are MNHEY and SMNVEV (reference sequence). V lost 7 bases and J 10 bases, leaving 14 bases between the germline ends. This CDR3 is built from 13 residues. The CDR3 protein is CASMLSVGSPLHF. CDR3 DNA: TGTGCCAGCATGCTCTCTGTGGGCTCACCCCTCCACTTT.

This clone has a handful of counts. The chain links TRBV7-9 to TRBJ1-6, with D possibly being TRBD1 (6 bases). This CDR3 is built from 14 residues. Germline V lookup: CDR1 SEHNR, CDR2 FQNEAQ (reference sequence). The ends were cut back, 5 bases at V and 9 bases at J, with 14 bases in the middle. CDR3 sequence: CASSSGTGSSPLHF. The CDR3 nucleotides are TGTGCCAGCAGCAGTGGTACAGGGAGTTCACCCCTCCACTTT.

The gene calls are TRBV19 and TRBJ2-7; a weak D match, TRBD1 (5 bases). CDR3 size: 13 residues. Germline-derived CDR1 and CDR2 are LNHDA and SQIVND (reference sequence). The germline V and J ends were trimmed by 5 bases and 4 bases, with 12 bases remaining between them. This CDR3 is CASSPRRQYEQYF. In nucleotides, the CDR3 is TGTGCCAGTAGTCCGAGGCGACAGTACGAGCAGTACTTC.

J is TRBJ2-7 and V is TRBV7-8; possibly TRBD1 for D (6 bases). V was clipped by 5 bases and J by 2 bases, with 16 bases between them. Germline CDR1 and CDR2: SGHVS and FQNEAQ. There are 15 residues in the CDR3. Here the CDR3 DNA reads TGTGCCAGCAGCCAGGGACAATATTATGCCTACGAGCAGTACTTC. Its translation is CASSQGQYYAYEQYF.

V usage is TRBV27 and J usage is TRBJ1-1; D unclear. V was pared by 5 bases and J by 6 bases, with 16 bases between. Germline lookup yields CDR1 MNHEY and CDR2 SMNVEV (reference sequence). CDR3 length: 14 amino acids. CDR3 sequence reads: CASSPYLGSPEAFF. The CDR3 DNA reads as TGTGCCAGCAGTCCCTACCTCGGGTCCCCTGAAGCTTTCTTT.

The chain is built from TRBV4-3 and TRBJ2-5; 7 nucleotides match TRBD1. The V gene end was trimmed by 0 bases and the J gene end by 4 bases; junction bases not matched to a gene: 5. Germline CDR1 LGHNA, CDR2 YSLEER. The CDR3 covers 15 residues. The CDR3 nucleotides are TGCGCCAGCAGCCAAGACCTCCACAGGGGAGAGACCCAGTACTTC. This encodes CASSQDLHRGETQYF.

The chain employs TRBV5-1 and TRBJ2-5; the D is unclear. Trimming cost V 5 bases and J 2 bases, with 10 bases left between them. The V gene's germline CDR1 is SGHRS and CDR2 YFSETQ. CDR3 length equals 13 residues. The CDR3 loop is CASRVASQETQYF. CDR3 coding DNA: TGCGCCAGCAGGGTGGCCTCACAAGAGACCCAGTACTTC.

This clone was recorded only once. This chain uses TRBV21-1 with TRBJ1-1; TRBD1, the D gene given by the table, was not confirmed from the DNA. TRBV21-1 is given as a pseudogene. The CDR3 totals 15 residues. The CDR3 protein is CASSKVPGANTEAFF. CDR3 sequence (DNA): TGTGCCAGCAGCAAAGTTCCAGGGGCGAACACTGAAGCTTTCTTT.

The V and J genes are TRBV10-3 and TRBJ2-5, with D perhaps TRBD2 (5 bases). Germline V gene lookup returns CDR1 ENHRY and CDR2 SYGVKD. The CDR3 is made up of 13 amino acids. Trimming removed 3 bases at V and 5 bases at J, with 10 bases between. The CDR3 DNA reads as TGTGCCATCAGTGATCGGACTCGGGAGACCCAGTACTTC. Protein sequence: CAISDRTRETQYF.

Written as DNA, the CDR3 is TGTGCCAGCAGTTTAAACCCCCTCGCTAGCGGGAGGGTAAACACCGGGGAGCTGTTTTTT. Amino acid sequence: CASSLNPLASGRVNTGELFF. This sequence joins TRBV27 and TRBJ2-2; 12 nucleotides agree with TRBD2. The V segment lost 2 bases and the J segment 2 bases; nucleotides outside the gene matches: 12. The CDR3 runs 20 residues. Germline V gene sequence: CDR1 MNHEY, CDR2 SMNVEV (reference sequence).

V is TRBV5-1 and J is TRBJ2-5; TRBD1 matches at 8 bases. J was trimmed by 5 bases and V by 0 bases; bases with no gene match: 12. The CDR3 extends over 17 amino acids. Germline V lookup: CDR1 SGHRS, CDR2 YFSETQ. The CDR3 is CASSLEGDRRVGETQYF. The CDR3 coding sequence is TGCGCCAGCAGCTTGGAGGGGGACAGGAGGGTAGGGGAGACCCAGTACTTC. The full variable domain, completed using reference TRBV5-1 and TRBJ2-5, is KAGVTQTPRYLIKTRGQQVTLSCSPISGHRSVSWYQQTPGQGLQFLFEYFSETQRNKGNFPGRFSGRQFSNSRSEMNVSTLELGDSALYLCASSLEGDRRVGETQYFGPGTRLLVL.

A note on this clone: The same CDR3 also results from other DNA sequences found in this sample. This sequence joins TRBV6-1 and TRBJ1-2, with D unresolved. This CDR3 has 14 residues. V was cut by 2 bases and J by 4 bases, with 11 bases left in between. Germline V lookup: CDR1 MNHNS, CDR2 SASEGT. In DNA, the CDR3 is TGTGCCAGCAGTGAAAGTAGCCGCCTCTATGGCTACACCTTC. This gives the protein CASSESSRLYGYTF.